This T cell receptor beta chain was sequenced for a study of CD8+CD57+ T cells in acquired aplastic anemia. Overall study: Mean yield of DNA from sorted CD4+ and CD8+ cells was 3 to 3.5 ug. Study-level points and caveats: Shared by patients and controls, approximately 28 CD8+ CDR3s were abundant in patients.

Germline V CDR1 and CDR2: MGHDK, SYGVNS. V gave up 5 bases and J gave up 13 bases, with 16 bases separating them. The CDR3 loop spans 12 amino acids. All patients picked for sequencing had shown, by flow cytometry, an expansion of CD8+CD57+ cells. TCR beta VDJ combinations and CDR3 sequences were profiled from genomic DNA. TCRdb re-called the reads through MiXCR, storing one row per CDR3 protein. The sample shows fewer than 80,000 distinct CDR3 sequences, roughly two thirds of them seen only once. There are a few counts of this clonotype. Its antigen is not identified. The J gene is TRBJ2-3, the V gene TRBV25-1; weak D call: TRBD2 (6 bases). The sequenced material came from sorted CD4+, CD8+, or CD8+CD57+ T cells (not recorded which) from PBMCs. The TCR was taken from a human donor with aplastic anemia. The CDR3 DNA sequence: TGTGCCAGCAGTCCTACTAGCCTGCCGGAGTATTTT. Its translation: CASSPTSLPEYF.